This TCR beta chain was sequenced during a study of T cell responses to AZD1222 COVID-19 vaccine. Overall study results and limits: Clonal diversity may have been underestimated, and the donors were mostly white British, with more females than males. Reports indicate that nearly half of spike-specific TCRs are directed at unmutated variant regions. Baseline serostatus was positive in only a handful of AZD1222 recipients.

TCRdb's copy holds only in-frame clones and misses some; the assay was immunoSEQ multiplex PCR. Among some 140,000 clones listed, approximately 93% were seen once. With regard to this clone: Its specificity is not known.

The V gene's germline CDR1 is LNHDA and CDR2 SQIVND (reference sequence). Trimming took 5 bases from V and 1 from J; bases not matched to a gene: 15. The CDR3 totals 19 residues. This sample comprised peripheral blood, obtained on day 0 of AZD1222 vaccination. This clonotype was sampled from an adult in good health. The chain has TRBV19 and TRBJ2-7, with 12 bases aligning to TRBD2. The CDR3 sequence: CASSGLAGGPWNPSYEQYF. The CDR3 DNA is TGTGCCAGTAGTGGGCTAGCGGGAGGGCCGTGGAATCCTTCCTACGAGCAGTACTTC.